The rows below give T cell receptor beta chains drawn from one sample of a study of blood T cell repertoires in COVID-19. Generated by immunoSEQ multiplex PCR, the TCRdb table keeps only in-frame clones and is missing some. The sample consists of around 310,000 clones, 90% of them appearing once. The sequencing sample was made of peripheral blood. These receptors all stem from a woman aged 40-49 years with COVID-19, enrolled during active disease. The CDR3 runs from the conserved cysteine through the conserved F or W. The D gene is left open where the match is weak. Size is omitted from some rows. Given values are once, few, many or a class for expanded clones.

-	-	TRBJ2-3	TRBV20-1	TGCAGTGCTAGTAAGGCGGATAGCACAGATACGCAGTATTTT	CSASKADSTDTQYF
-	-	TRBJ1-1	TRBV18	TGTGCCAGCTCACCACTGCCCAAAGGGGGTTCGAACACTGAAGCTTTCTTT	CASSPLPKGGSNTEAFF
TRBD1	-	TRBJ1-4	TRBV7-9	TGTGCCAGCAGCTTAGGACAGGGGAATGAAAAACTGTTTTTT	CASSLGQGNEKLFF
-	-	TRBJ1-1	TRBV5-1	TGCGCCAGCAGCTTGCCCGGACAGCCACAGAACACTGAAGCTTTCTTT	CASSLPGQPQNTEAFF
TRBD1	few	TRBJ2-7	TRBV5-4	TGTGCCAGCAGCCGCGGACAGGGGCCATACGAGCAGTACTTC	CASSRGQGPYEQYF
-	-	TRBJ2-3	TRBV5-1	TGCGCCAGCAGCTTTCCGAACCCGACAGCTAGCACAGATACGCAGTATTTT	CASSFPNPTASTDTQYF
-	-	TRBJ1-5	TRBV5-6	TGTGCCAGCAGCTTGGGGCGGGGCAGCAATCAGCCCCAGCATTTT	CASSLGRGSNQPQHF
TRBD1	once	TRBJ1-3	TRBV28	TGTGCCAGCAGTTTGTTCGGGACAGCGGTTTCTGGAAACACCATATATTTT	CASSLFGTAVSGNTIYF
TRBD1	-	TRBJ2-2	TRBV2	TGTGCCAGCAGTGTGGGACAGGGGCCGGGAACCGGGGAGCTGTTTTTT	CASSVGQGPGTGELFF
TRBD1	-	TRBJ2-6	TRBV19	TGTGCCAGTAGTTCCTACGCGGGACAGGGAAACTCTGGGGCCAACGTCCTGACTTTC	CASSSYAGQGNSGANVLTF
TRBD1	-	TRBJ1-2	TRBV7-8	TGTGCCAGCAGCTCAGGGACAGCTTCTACTCTCTATGGCTACACCTTC	CASSSGTASTLYGYTF
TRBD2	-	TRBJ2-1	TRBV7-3	TGTGCCAGCAGCTTTACTAGCGGAGCTACCTACAATGAGCAGTTCTTC	CASSFTSGATYNEQFF
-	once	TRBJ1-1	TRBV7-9	TGTGCCAGCAGCTTTGGGGAAGTGGGAGTCGGTGAAGCTTTCTTT	CASSFGEVGVGEAFF
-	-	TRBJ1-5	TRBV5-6	TGTGCCAGCAGCTACTACAGGGCTGGGGAGCCCCAGCATTTT	CASSYYRAGEPQHF
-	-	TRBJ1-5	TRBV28	TGTGCCAGCAAGGGGTCTCCGTATAGCAATCAGCCCCAGCATTTT	CASKGSPYSNQPQHF
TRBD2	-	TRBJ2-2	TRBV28	TGTGCCAGCAGTCCTTTCAGACGACAGACTAGCGGGGGCCCGAACACCGGGGAGCTGTTTTTT	CASSPFRRQTSGGPNTGELFF